This T cell receptor (beta chain) emerged from a study of T cells expressing NK-cell markers (TCRdb year 2020). Study-wide context: About eight donors provided sorted CD3+CD56+NKG2C+, CD3+CD56+NKG2C- and CD3+CD56-NKG2C+ T-cell subsets, whose TCR beta-chain repertoires were profiled. Seven of the eight sequenced donors were HCMV-seropositive and one was HCMV-seronegative. The eight sequenced donors were randomly selected healthy volunteers, three men and five women. Sequencing of the libraries produced 2 x 150 bp reads on Illumina HiSeq 2000/2500, MiSeq or NextSeq.

As concerns this clonotype: The specificity of this receptor is unknown.

These reads were obtained on an Illumina HiSeq 2000. 5'RACE template switching, by which a universal primer site and unique molecular identifiers were added, was used to make TCR beta cDNA libraries. Priming for cDNA synthesis came from the TCR beta constant segment, and two successive PCR amplification steps followed. Concerning the study's data processing: Reads were demultiplexed and grouped by UMI with MIGEC, and clonotypes were assembled and quantified with MiTCR. Only TCR cDNA sequences supported by at least two reads were kept to exclude erroneous sequences. Downstream repertoire analysis used the tcR package, and clonotypes were matched across fractions by CDR3 nucleotide sequence plus V segment. VDJmatch was used to annotate antigen specificity against VDJdb, with one amino acid substitution allowed in CDR3. TCRdb reprocessed the reads and assigns one entry to each CDR3 protein sequence, leaving out DNA. TCRdb's processing, not the authors' own work, is the source of the V and J calls. The record for this sample contains 120,000 to 150,000 distinct CDR3 sequences. The ten biggest clones cover roughly 12% of the sample.

The paper as a whole reports these results and caveats: Those dominant clonotypes were again the most abundant among CD3+CD56-NKG2C+ cells in several donors, at roughly 28.3-65%. It remained unclear whether the expanded NKG2C-expressing T cell clones were specific for HCMV antigens. For six donors, the dominant CD3+CD56+NKG2C+ clonotypes were among the top 10 CD8+ clonotypes and accounted for about 1.0-7.0% of CD8+ T cells.

A commercial ELISA kit detecting HCMV-specific IgG in serum was used to determine HCMV serostatus. Ficoll density gradient centrifugation was used to isolate peripheral blood mononuclear cells from blood. The TCR originated in a man aged 18 to 30 in good health. Donor details come from another sample of the same person, matched by shared clones. The sequencing sample was made of blood T cells: a sorted CD56 or NKG2C T cell subset, CD4+ or CD8+ T cells, or bulk PBMC T cells (not recorded which).

The CDR3 in this case is CASSSRTGSTDTQYF. The sequence is built from TRBV11-2 and TRBJ2-3; absent DNA, TCRdb's TRBD1 call cannot be checked. From its cysteine to its phenylalanine, the CDR3 spans 15 amino acids. No DNA is given. Via the germline V gene, CDR1 is SGHAT and CDR2 FQNNGV.